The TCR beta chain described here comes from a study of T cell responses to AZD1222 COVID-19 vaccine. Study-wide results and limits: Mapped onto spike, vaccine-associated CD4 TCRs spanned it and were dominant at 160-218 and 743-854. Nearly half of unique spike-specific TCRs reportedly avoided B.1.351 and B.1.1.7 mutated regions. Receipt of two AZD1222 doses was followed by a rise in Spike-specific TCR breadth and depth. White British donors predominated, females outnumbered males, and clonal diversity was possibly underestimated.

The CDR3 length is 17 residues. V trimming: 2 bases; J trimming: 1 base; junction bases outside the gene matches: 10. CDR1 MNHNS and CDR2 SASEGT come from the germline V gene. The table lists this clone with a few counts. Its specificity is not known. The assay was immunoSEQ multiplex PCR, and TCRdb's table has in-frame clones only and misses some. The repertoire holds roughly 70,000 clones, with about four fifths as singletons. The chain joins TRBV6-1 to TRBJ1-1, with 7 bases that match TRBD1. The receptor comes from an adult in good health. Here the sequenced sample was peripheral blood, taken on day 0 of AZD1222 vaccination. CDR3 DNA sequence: TGTGCCAGCAGTGAAAGAATAGGGACAGAGTCGAACACTGAAGCTTTCTTT. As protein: CASSERIGTESNTEAFF.